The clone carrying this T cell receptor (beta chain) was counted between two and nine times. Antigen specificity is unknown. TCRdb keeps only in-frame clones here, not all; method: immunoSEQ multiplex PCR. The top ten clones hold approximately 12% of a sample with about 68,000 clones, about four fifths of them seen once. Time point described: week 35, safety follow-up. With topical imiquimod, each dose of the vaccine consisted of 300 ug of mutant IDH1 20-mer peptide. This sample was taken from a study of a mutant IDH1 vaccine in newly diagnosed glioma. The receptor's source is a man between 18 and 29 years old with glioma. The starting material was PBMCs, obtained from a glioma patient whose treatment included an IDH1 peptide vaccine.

Here the CDR3 reads CAWLRGYTEAFF. Written as DNA, the CDR3 is TGTGCCTGGCTAAGGGGGTACACTGAAGCTTTCTTT. The rearrangement joins TRBV30 to TRBJ1-1; the D gene is possibly TRBD1 (6 bases). The CDR3 covers 12 residues. V was cut by 5 bases and J by 3 bases, with 10 bases left in between. Germline CDR1 reads GTSNPN; CDR2 reads SVGIG (reference sequence).